Listed below are T cell receptor beta chains from one sample, sequenced in a study of vaccination effects on CD4 cells after COVID-19. Which antigens these TCRs recognize remains unknown. The assay was immunoSEQ multiplex PCR, and TCRdb's table has in-frame clones only and misses some. The profile shows more than 30,000 clones, under 70% of them singletons. The starting material was CD4+ T cells from PBMCs cultured with HCoV-OC43 spike peptides, obtained before COVID-19 vaccination. All receptors come from a human donor who received a COVID-19 vaccine. Each CDR3 is given with its conserved first and last residue. The D gene is left open where the match is weak. Clone sizes are given selectively: once, few, many, or a class where the clone is expanded.

d_gene | abundance | j_gene | v_gene | CDR3nt | CDR3aa
. | . | TRBJ2-3 | TRBV15 | TGTGCCACCAGCAGAAACATGGGTGGCACAGATACGCAGTATTTT | CATSRNMGGTDTQYF
. | few | TRBJ1-1 | TRBV19 | TGTGCCAGTAGTATCCAGGGGCGAGCTTTCTTT | CASSIQGRAFF
. | medium-sized | TRBJ1-4 | TRBV5-1 | TGCGCCAGCAGCCTAAATGGCGCGACGCGTAATGAAAAACTGTTTTTT | CASSLNGATRNEKLFF
TRBD1 | . | TRBJ2-2 | TRBV5-1 | TGCGCCAGCAGCTTGGAGCAGGGGGTAGCCGGGGAGCTGTTTTTT | CASSLEQGVAGELFF
TRBD1 | . | TRBJ2-3 | TRBV25-1 | TGTGCCAGCAGCCGGACAGGGCTATATACGCAGTATTTT | CASSRTGLYTQYF
. | few | TRBJ1-6 | TRBV7-9 | TGTGCCAGCAGCTTAGAACAGTATAATTCACCCCTCCACTTT | CASSLEQYNSPLHF
. | . | TRBJ2-1 | TRBV10-3 | TGTGCCATCAGTGAGTCCCGTAACAATGAGCAGTTCTTC | CAISESRNNEQFF
TRBD1 | . | TRBJ1-5 | TRBV2 | TGTGCCAGCAGTCTACGGACAGGGGGATACAATCAGCCCCAGCATTTT | CASSLRTGGYNQPQHF
. | . | TRBJ2-1 | TRBV18 | TGTGCCAGCTCACCTCTAGGACAGCACAATGAGCAGTTCTTC | CASSPLGQHNEQFF
TRBD1 | once | TRBJ2-7 | TRBV19 | TGTGCCAGTAGCCGTTCGACAGGGAAATATTACGAGCAGTACTTC | CASSRSTGKYYEQYF
TRBD1 | . | TRBJ1-2 | TRBV29-1 | TGCAGCATATACCAGGGGGATGGCTACACCTTC | CSIYQGDGYTF
TRBD1 | . | TRBJ1-4 | TRBV5-8 | TGTGCCAGCAGCGGAAGGACAGGGGGCCGCGAAAAACTGTTTTTT | CASSGRTGGREKLFF
TRBD2 | . | TRBJ2-3 | TRBV14 | TGTGCCAGCAGCCAAGGCGGGAGAACAGATACGCAGTATTTT | CASSQGGRTDTQYF
TRBD1 | once | TRBJ2-1 | TRBV4-1 | TGCGCCAGCAGCCAACCCAGGGACAGGGGGAATGAGCAGTTCTTC | CASSQPRDRGNEQFF
. | . | TRBJ1-6 | TRBV18 | TGTGCCAGCTCACGAGAAGAGGGGGGTTCACCCCTCCACTTT | CASSREEGGSPLHF
. | few | TRBJ1-4 | TRBV9 | TGTGCCAGCAGCGTAGGGGGGGCCGGAAATGAAAAACTGTTTTTT | CASSVGGAGNEKLFF
. | . | TRBJ2-3 | TRBV14 | TGTGCCAGCAGCCAAGATCCGGGGCTCCGCACAGATACGCAGTATTTT | CASSQDPGLRTDTQYF
TRBD1 | . | TRBJ2-7 | TRBV11-2 | TGTGCCAGCAGCCCCAACCACCGATTACAGGGGGCGACGTACTTC | CASSPNHRLQGATYF
. | . | TRBJ2-5 | TRBV19 | TGTGCCAGTAGTTCCCAGGGAAGGGAGACCCAGTACTTC | CASSSQGRETQYF